These T cell receptor beta chains were read from a single sample in a study of shared clonotypes between healthy human individuals. Clones were read by immunoSEQ multiplex PCR, and TCRdb kept only the in-frame ones, dropping some. The sample has about 1.5 million clones, approximately 98% seen once. The specimen sequenced was naive CD4+ T cells sorted from blood. Receptors originate from a man aged 30 to 45 in good health. The CDR3 runs from the conserved cysteine through the conserved F or W. D genes are given only for firm matches. The size of a clone is reported for some rows only, either as once, few or many, or as a class for expanded clones.

j_gene | d_gene | v_gene | len | abundance | CDR3nt | CDR3aa
TRBJ1-4 | TRBD1 | TRBV5-1 | 15 | . | TGCGCCAGCAGCCAAACGACAGGGTTTGGGGAAAAACTGTTTTTT | CASSQTTGFGEKLFF
TRBJ2-5 | . | TRBV9 | 13 | . | TGTGCCAGCAGCGTCCTTCCCCAAGAGACCCAGTACTTC | CASSVLPQETQYF
TRBJ2-3 | . | TRBV9 | 15 | . | TGTGCCAGCAGCGTTAGAGGGAGTGAAGGAGATACGCAGTATTTT | CASSVRGSEGDTQYF
TRBJ2-7 | TRBD2 | TRBV5-4 | 19 | . | TGTGCCAGCAGCCCTGCATTCGGACTAGCGGGAGGGAGCTCCTACGAGCAGTACTTC | CASSPAFGLAGGSSYEQYF
TRBJ2-7 | . | TRBV19 | 13 | . | TGTGCCACCCGGGGGACCTGGAGCTACGAGCAGTACTTC | CATRGTWSYEQYF
TRBJ2-1 | . | TRBV18 | 15 | . | TGTGCCAGCTCACCACTTGGGGACTTTGACAATGAGCAGTTCTTC | CASSPLGDFDNEQFF
TRBJ1-2 | TRBD1 | TRBV6-1 | 14 | . | TGTGCCAGCAGGTCTACAGGGGAAAGAGATGGCTACACCTTC | CASRSTGERDGYTF
TRBJ2-2 | TRBD2 | TRBV2 | 17 | . | TGTGCCAGCAGTGGATCTAGGAGCGGGAGCGGCACCGGGGAGCTGTTTTTT | CASSGSRSGSGTGELFF
TRBJ2-7 | . | TRBV27 | 14 | . | TGTGCCAGCACCCCTGGGCTAGCGCACTACGAGCAGTACTTC | CASTPGLAHYEQYF
TRBJ1-1 | . | TRBV5-1 | 13 | . | TGCGCCAGCAAGGGACTGATGAACACTGAAGCTTTCTTT | CASKGLMNTEAFF
TRBJ2-7 | . | TRBV5-1 | 16 | . | TGCGCCAGCAGCTTGGTTCGTCCTACTAGTTCTCTCGAGCAGTACTTC | CASSLVRPTSSLEQYF
TRBJ2-1 | TRBD2 | TRBV7-2 | 16 | . | TGTGCCAGCAGCTTAGTGGGGACTAGCGGGTACAATGAGCAGTTCTTC | CASSLVGTSGYNEQFF
TRBJ2-2 | . | TRBV7-9 | 14 | . | TGTGCCAGCAGCTCCAGGGTTGACACCGGGGAGCTGTTTTTT | CASSSRVDTGELFF
TRBJ1-1 | . | TRBV6-1 | 14 | . | TGTGCCAGCAGGGAGGGGGGACCCTTCTTTGAAGCTTTCTTT | CASREGGPFFEAFF
TRBJ2-7 | TRBD2 | TRBV10-3 | 15 | . | TGTGCCATCAGTCTACAAGGGACTACTACAGACGAGCAGTACTTC | CAISLQGTTTDEQYF
TRBJ1-2 | . | TRBV6-1 | 13 | . | TGTGCCAGCCTTTTACAACAGGGATATGGCTACACCTTC | CASLLQQGYGYTF
TRBJ1-2 | . | TRBV6-1 | 18 | . | TGTGCCAGCAGTGAAGCTCAATACCACCGGGGGGGAAACTATGGCTACACCTTC | CASSEAQYHRGGNYGYTF
TRBJ2-3 | . | TRBV19 | 14 | . | TGTGCCAGTACCCCGGGACTTATCACAGATACGCAGTATTTT | CASTPGLITDTQYF
TRBJ2-7 | TRBD2 | TRBV13 | 11 | . | TGTGCCAGCGCTAGCGGGAACGAGCAGTACTTC | CASASGNEQYF
TRBJ2-7 | TRBD1 | TRBV13 | 14 | . | TGTGCCAGCAGCAGGGACAGCGCGGGCTACGAGCAGTACTTC | CASSRDSAGYEQYF
TRBJ2-7 | . | TRBV11-2 | 14 | . | TGTGCCAGCAGAGTTCCGGGCGCTAACTACGAGCAGTACTTC | CASRVPGANYEQYF
TRBJ2-2 | . | TRBV7-6 | 15 | . | TGTGCCAGCAGCCTGCTGGGGTCGAACACCGGGGAGCTGTTTTTT | CASSLLGSNTGELFF
TRBJ1-3 | . | TRBV7-2 | 14 | . | TGTGCCAGCAGCTTAAGGGGTGCCTGGGACACCATATATTTT | CASSLRGAWDTIYF
TRBJ2-3 | . | TRBV6-1 | 14 | . | TGTGCCAGCAGTGACTTAGGGGGTCCAGATACGCAGTATTTT | CASSDLGGPDTQYF
TRBJ1-5 | . | TRBV6-1 | 13 | once | TGTGCCAGCACCGCAGGGGTCAATCAGCCCCAGCATTTT | CASTAGVNQPQHF
TRBJ1-1 | . | TRBV7-8 | 14 | once | TGTGCCAGCAGCTTAAGTGGGCCGAACACTGAAGCTTTCTTT | CASSLSGPNTEAFF
TRBJ1-1 | . | TRBV6-6 | 13 | . | TGTGCCAGCAGTTACTCCCAGGGCGGTGAAGCTTTCTTT | CASSYSQGGEAFF
TRBJ2-2 | . | TRBV5-1 | 17 | . | TGCGCCAGCAGCCCAGTACGACAGTCCGCGAACACCGGGGAGCTGTTTTTT | CASSPVRQSANTGELFF
TRBJ2-5 | . | TRBV12-2 | 17 | . | TGTGCAAGTCGCTTATGTGACGAGGGAGTGGAGGAAGAGACCCAGTACTTC | CASRLCDEGVEEETQYF
TRBJ2-2 | TRBD1 | TRBV29-1 | 16 | . | TGCAGCGTTGCCCGAGTCGGGACAGGGGACACCGGGGAGCTGTTTTTT | CSVARVGTGDTGELFF
TRBJ2-2 | TRBD1 | TRBV4-2 | 18 | . | TGTGCCAGCAGCCCCAGACATATGACAGGGGGCAGAACCGGGGAGCTGTTTTTT | CASSPRHMTGGRTGELFF
TRBJ1-1 | . | TRBV6-5 | 15 | . | TGTGCCAGCAGCCCTACCGACGACAGGCGGACTGAAGCTTTCTTT | CASSPTDDRRTEAFF
TRBJ1-5 | . | TRBV6-1 | 14 | . | TGTGCCAGCAGTGGCGGGGGGAACAATCAGCCCCAGCATTTT | CASSGGGNNQPQHF
TRBJ2-5 | . | TRBV7-2 | 13 | once | TGTGCCAGCAGCCCACCGGGGTTTGAGACCCAGTACTTC | CASSPPGFETQYF
TRBJ2-7 | TRBD2 | TRBV10-2 | 19 | . | TGCGCCAGCAGTGAGTCGTCTGGGACTAGCGGGACCTACTCCTACGAGCAGTACTTC | CASSESSGTSGTYSYEQYF
TRBJ2-4 | . | TRBV28 | 12 | . | TGTGCCAGCAGTTTACCGGGAAACATTCAGTACTTC | CASSLPGNIQYF
TRBJ2-3 | . | TRBV11-2 | 17 | . | TGTGCCAGCAGCTTAGTCAGTAATCCCCCCTTCACAGATACGCAGTATTTT | CASSLVSNPPFTDTQYF
TRBJ2-1 | TRBD1 | TRBV7-6 | 14 | . | TGTGCCAGCAGCCTACAGGGGACCTACAATGAGCAGTTCTTC | CASSLQGTYNEQFF
TRBJ1-1 | . | TRBV30 | 14 | . | TGTGCCTGGGAGAAAAGCCTTAAGAACACTGAAGCTTTCTTT | CAWEKSLKNTEAFF
TRBJ2-3 | . | TRBV6-5 | 15 | once | TGTGCCAGCAGTTACACCCGCCCCAACACAGATACGCAGTATTTT | CASSYTRPNTDTQYF
TRBJ2-1 | TRBD1 | TRBV9 | 15 | . | TGTGCCAGCAGCGTAGAATCAGGGGGCGCATTTGAGCAGTTCTTC | CASSVESGGAFEQFF
TRBJ1-1 | . | TRBV28 | 11 | . | TGTGCCAGCAGTTTTGAGTTCTTAGCTTTCTTT | CASSFEFLAFF
TRBJ1-5 | . | TRBV2 | 16 | . | TGTGCCAGCAATCCGTCCGGGAGTTATAGCAATCAGCCCCAGCATTTT | CASNPSGSYSNQPQHF
TRBJ1-1 | . | TRBV7-2 | 14 | . | TGTGCCAGCAGCTTAGGCCCCAGGAACACTGAAGCTTTCTTT | CASSLGPRNTEAFF
TRBJ2-2 | . | TRBV7-2 | 13 | . | TGTGCCAGCAGCGAGCACAAGTCCGGGGAGCTGTTTTTT | CASSEHKSGELFF
TRBJ2-3 | . | TRBV4-2 | 13 | . | TGTGCCAGCAGCCAAGCGGAAAGTACCGCGCAGTATTTT | CASSQAESTAQYF
TRBJ2-1 | . | TRBV7-9 | 15 | . | TGTGCCAGCAGCTTAAGGGGGAGCTCCTACAATGAGCAGTTCTTC | CASSLRGSSYNEQFF
TRBJ2-2 | . | TRBV30 | 15 | . | TGTGCCTGGAGTACCGGGAGCCTGAACACCGGGGAGCTGTTTTTT | CAWSTGSLNTGELFF
TRBJ2-1 | . | TRBV18 | 13 | . | TGTGCCAGCTCGAGCGGAATAAACAATGAGCAGTTCTTC | CASSSGINNEQFF
TRBJ2-3 | TRBD2 | TRBV5-6 | 15 | . | TGTGCCAGCAGCGTACTAGCGGGGGACACAGATACGCAGTATTTT | CASSVLAGDTDTQYF
TRBJ2-3 | . | TRBV7-2 | 15 | . | TGTGCCAGCAGCTTAGTTTTCTCGGGCACAGATACGCAGTATTTT | CASSLVFSGTDTQYF
TRBJ1-4 | . | TRBV5-1 | 11 | . | TGCGCCAGCAGCTCGGAGGGGAAACTGTTTTTT | CASSSEGKLFF
TRBJ2-7 | . | TRBV11-2 | 14 | . | TGTGCCAGCAGCCCCGATCGTAGCTCCTACGAGCAGTACTTC | CASSPDRSSYEQYF
TRBJ2-7 | . | TRBV28 | 14 | . | TGTGCCAGCAGTTTAGGGGCAGGGGACTACGAGCAGTACTTC | CASSLGAGDYEQYF
TRBJ1-2 | . | TRBV27 | 17 | once | TGTGCCAGCAGTTTATCGGGCCCCTCAGGGCGGCACTATGGCTACACCTTC | CASSLSGPSGRHYGYTF
TRBJ1-2 | TRBD1 | TRBV15 | 15 | . | TGTGCCACCAGCAGCCCTCTCGACAGGGGGGAAGGCTACACCTTC | CATSSPLDRGEGYTF
TRBJ2-7 | . | TRBV11-2 | 14 | . | TGTGCCAGCAGCTCACGGCAGGAGAGCTACGAGCAGTACTTC | CASSSRQESYEQYF